The next 32 T cell receptor beta chains were all read from a single sample in a study of control samples from healthy donors and cancer patients. Here immunoSEQ multiplex PCR was the method, and the copy in TCRdb shows in-frame clones only, minus some. This table has approximately 130,000 clones, around 87% appearing once. Sequencing used blood. These receptor sequences come from a man in his forties in good health.

This clone was observed a few times. The chain carries TRBV14 and TRBJ2-1; 8 bases match TRBD2. CDR3 length: 14 amino acids. V lost 0 bases and J lost 9; bases outside the gene matches: 4. Looked up from germline, CDR1 is SGHDN and CDR2 is FVKESK. In DNA, the CDR3 is TGTGCCAGCAGCCAAGATCCGGGAGGGAGTGAGCAGTTCTTC. It specifies CASSQDPGGSEQFF.

The V call is TRBV19, the J call TRBJ1-2, with D perhaps TRBD1 (6 bases). From germline, CDR1 is LNHDA and CDR2 SQIVND (reference sequence). V lost 7 bases and J lost 2, with 17 bases in between. The CDR3 covers 15 residues. This CDR3 is CASNSGQRTNYGYTF. CDR3 DNA: TGTGCCAGTAACTCAGGACAGAGAACAAACTATGGCTACACCTTC.

This clone is medium-sized in the sample. This rearrangement joins TRBV3-1 (or the pseudogene TRBV3-2) to TRBJ2-5; D might be TRBD1 (5 bases). Germline-derived CDR1 and CDR2 are LGHDT and YNNKEL (reference sequence). V gave up 2 bases and J gave up 6 bases, with 19 bases separating them. There are 16 residues in the CDR3. The CDR3 nucleotides are TGTGCCAGCAGCCAACAGGGCCCGTTACTCCTGAAGACCCAGTACTTC. Translated: CASSQQGPLLLKTQYF.

V and J are TRBV30 and TRBJ2-3, with unresolved D. The CDR3 runs to 12 residues. The ends were cut back, 2 bases at V and 5 bases at J, with 8 bases in the middle. Germline values: CDR1 GTSNPN, CDR2 SVGIG (reference sequence). CDR3 nucleotide sequence: TGTGCCTGGAGTCCCTCGGTAGATACGCAGTATTTT. Protein sequence: CAWSPSVDTQYF.

V and J are TRBV25-1 and TRBJ1-2; D possibly corresponds to TRBD1 (6 bases). V lost 3 bases, J lost 8 bases, and 16 bases lay in between. Germline V gene sequence: CDR1 MGHDK, CDR2 SYGVNS. This CDR3 contains 14 residues. CDR3 nucleotide sequence: TGTGCCAGCAGTGAGCGACAGGCCCCGGGGGGCTACACCTTC. Protein: CASSERQAPGGYTF.

The chain has TRBV4-2 and TRBJ2-5; D may be TRBD2 (6 bases). The germline V gene has CDR1 LGHNA and CDR2 YNFKEQ. V dropped 3 bases and J dropped 0 bases, with 8 bases sitting between them. This CDR3 region has 14 residues. This chain's CDR3 is CASSQGTYQETQYF. CDR3 nucleotide sequence: TGTGCCAGCAGCCAGGGGACTTACCAAGAGACCCAGTACTTC.

The chain combines TRBV5-4 with TRBJ2-7; D is ambiguous. The V end was cut by 3 bases, the J end by 0 bases, with 13 bases between. This CDR3 has 15 amino acids. Germline V gene lookup returns CDR1 SGHNT and CDR2 YYREEE (reference sequence). The CDR3 is CASSSGAGFSYEQYF. DNA for the CDR3: TGTGCCAGCAGCTCAGGAGCTGGGTTCTCCTACGAGCAGTACTTC.

The J gene is TRBJ1-6, the V gene TRBV5-5; TRBD1 agrees at 7 bases. CDR3 size: 17 residues. After removal of 0 bases from V and 4 bases from J, the junction contained 7 bases not matched to a gene. In germline, CDR1 is SGHKS, CDR2 YYEKEE (reference sequence). The DNA of the CDR3 is TGTGCCAGCAGCTTGGTAGGGCAGGGGGGATATAATTCACCCCTCCACTTT. Translation gives CASSLVGQGGYNSPLHF.

This clone was counted a single time. This chain connects TRBV4-3 to TRBJ1-4; D unresolved. V was pared by 1 base and J by 3 bases, with 6 bases between. Germline CDR1 is LGHNA and CDR2 is YSLEER. The CDR3 is 14 amino acids. The CDR3 loop reads CASSQAGANEKLFF. In DNA form, the CDR3 reads TGCGCCAGCAGCCAAGCGGGCGCTAATGAAAAACTGTTTTTT.

The genes are TRBV6-2 or TRBV6-3 and TRBJ2-7; possibly TRBD1 or TRBD2 for D (5 bases each). Germline lookup yields CDR1 MNHEY and CDR2 SVGEGT. The CDR3 has 17 residues. V lost 6 bases and J 5 bases, leaving 26 bases between the germline ends. The CDR3 is CASSPPPGRQARHEQYF. As DNA, the CDR3 is TGTGCCAGCAGCCCACCCCCGGGACGTCAAGCACGCCACGAGCAGTACTTC.

The V call is TRBV4-1, the J call TRBJ2-7, with 7 bases matching TRBD1. Germline values: CDR1 MGHRA, CDR2 YSYEKL. The CDR3 spans 16 residues. The junction had 9 bases not matched to a gene; V was cut back by 0 bases and J by 4 bases. CDR3 residues: CASSQDASGQIYEQYF. The CDR3 region has the DNA TGCGCCAGCAGCCAAGACGCGTCGGGACAGATATACGAGCAGTACTTC.

In DNA, the CDR3 is TGTGCCACCAGTGATGGGACGGACTATGGCTACACCTTC. It translates to CATSDGTDYGYTF. This rearrangement joins TRBV24-1 to TRBJ1-2; D is possibly TRBD1 (5 bases). The V gene's germline CDR1 is KGHDR and CDR2 SFDVKD. The CDR3 sequence is 13 residues long. V was shortened by 3 bases and J by 3 bases, with 7 bases between the two germline ends.

The rearrangement uses TRBV10-1 and TRBJ1-1, with 7 bases identical to TRBD1. Germline loops: CDR1 WNHNN, CDR2 SYGVQD (reference sequence). This CDR3 has 16 residues. V lost 0 bases and J lost 1; bases outside the gene matches: 5. CDR3 bases: TGCGCCAGCAGTGAGTCGAAAAACAGGGGGAACACTGAAGCTTTCTTT. It codes for CASSESKNRGNTEAFF.

The chain employs TRBV10-3 and TRBJ2-2, with unresolved D. V shed 6 bases and J shed 3 bases, with 8 bases lying between them. Germline lookup yields CDR1 ENHRY and CDR2 SYGVKD. The CDR3 loop spans 13 amino acids. The CDR3 here is CAIRGKDTGELFF. CDR3 sequence (DNA): TGTGCCATCAGGGGAAAGGACACCGGGGAGCTGTTTTTT.

The chain joins TRBV30 to TRBJ1-5; D remains unclear. Germline CDR1 reads GTSNPN; CDR2 reads SVGIG (reference sequence). V was pared by 0 bases and J by 3 bases, with 6 bases between. This CDR3 is 13 amino acids long. The CDR3 DNA follows: TGTGCCTGGAGTGTACATATCAATCAGCCCCAGCATTTT. It encodes CAWSVHINQPQHF.

This clone is a singleton in its sample. V is TRBV11-3 and J is TRBJ1-4; D is ambiguous. The V and J ends lost 4 bases and 7 bases respectively, with 19 bases between them. The germline V gene encodes CDR1 SGHNT and CDR2 YENEEA. The CDR3 loop spans 16 amino acids. The CDR3 is CASSSPVGLQREKLFF. The DNA of the CDR3 is TGTGCCAGCAGCTCCCCGGTTGGGCTTCAACGTGAAAAACTGTTTTTT.

The rearrangement uses TRBV7-2 and TRBJ2-1; 9 nucleotides match TRBD2. The CDR3 totals 15 residues. CDR1 and CDR2 (germline): SGHTA, FQGNSA. Trimming cost V 1 base and J 8 bases; bases outside gene matches: 6. The CDR3 nucleotides read TGTGCCAGCAGCTTAGGGACTAGCGACTTCTATGAGCAGTTCTTC. Translation gives CASSLGTSDFYEQFF.

V gene TRBV27 combines with J gene TRBJ1-6; a possible D gene is TRBD1 (6 bases). This CDR3 comprises 15 residues. Germline CDR1 MNHEY, CDR2 SMNVEV (reference sequence). V shed 6 bases and J shed 6 bases, with 15 bases lying between them. The CDR3 DNA reads TGTGCCAGCAGCTTCGGACAGTTTATTAATTCACCCCTCCACTTT. Its protein product is CASSFGQFINSPLHF.

This clone was counted between two and nine times. J is TRBJ2-7 and V is TRBV10-3; 8 positions match TRBD2. From germline, CDR1 is ENHRY and CDR2 SYGVKD. V was pared by 0 bases and J by 0 bases, with 4 bases of the junction left unmatched. The CDR3 contains 16 residues. CDR3 bases: TGTGCCATCAGTGAGTCGATCGCGGGGGGCTCCTACGAGCAGTACTTC. This codes for CAISESIAGGSYEQYF.

This chain links TRBV25-1 with TRBJ1-1; 8 positions match TRBD1. The length of the CDR3 is 15 residues. Losses at the gene ends were 4 bases for V and 5 bases for J; bases not matched to a gene: 9. CDR1 and CDR2 (germline): MGHDK, SYGVNS. In DNA, the CDR3 is TGTGCCAGCAGTGGCACAGGGGGGAGATTTACTGAAGCTTTCTTT. It translates to CASSGTGGRFTEAFF.

This chain links TRBV9 with TRBJ2-3; 7 bases match TRBD2. Trimming cost V 0 bases and J 4 bases; bases outside gene matches: 5. Germline-derived CDR1 and CDR2 are SGDLS and YYNGEE. The CDR3 runs to 15 residues. The CDR3 region has the DNA TGTGCCAGCAGCGTAGAGGTGGGAGGGCCAGATACGCAGTATTTT. This sequence encodes CASSVEVGGPDTQYF.

V is TRBV7-2 and J is TRBJ1-6; D not certain. This CDR3 has 15 residues. Germline loops: CDR1 SGHTA, CDR2 FQGNSA. V gave up 8 bases and J gave up 0 bases, with 11 bases separating them. The CDR3 nucleotides read TGTGCCAGCCAAACCGCGAGCTCCTATAATTCACCCCTCCACTTT. Its protein is CASQTASSYNSPLHF.

The genes are TRBV4-1 and TRBJ2-5; weak D call: TRBD1 (6 bases). Deletions cut 4 bases from V and 2 bases from J, with 8 bases between. Germline CDR1 MGHRA, CDR2 YSYEKL. This CDR3 contains 13 residues. The CDR3 DNA sequence: TGCGCCAGCAGCCCGGACAGTCAAGAGACCCAGTACTTC. Residues: CASSPDSQETQYF.

V usage is TRBV7-2 and J usage is TRBJ1-1, with 11 bases lining up with TRBD1. Germline V gene data show CDR1 as SGHTA and CDR2 as FQGNSA. There are 18 residues in the CDR3. V lost 2 bases, J lost 5 bases, and 13 bases stayed unmatched. The CDR3 sequence: CASSLKVDRGLVGTEAFF. CDR3 sequence (DNA): TGTGCCAGCAGCTTAAAGGTGGACAGGGGGCTAGTGGGAACTGAAGCTTTCTTT.

V and J are TRBV5-6 and TRBJ2-3, with TRBD1 identical over 12 bases. With V trimmed by 2 bases and J by 5 bases, 3 bases remained unmatched. Germline assignment: CDR1 SGHDT and CDR2 YYEEEE. The CDR3 runs 15 residues. CDR3 nucleotide sequence: TGTGCCAGCAGCTTCGGGACAGGGGGCCTAGATACGCAGTATTTT. It yields the protein CASSFGTGGLDTQYF.

The J gene is TRBJ1-1, the V gene TRBV29-1; 11 bases fit TRBD1. The CDR3 is 15 amino acids. In germline, CDR1 is SQVTM, CDR2 ANQGSEA. V shed 4 bases, J shed 3 bases, and the junction held 7 bases outside the gene matches. For the CDR3, the DNA is TGCAGCGTTGTAAGGACAGGGGGCGGCTACACTGAAGCTTTCTTT. Amino acids: CSVVRTGGGYTEAFF.

The chain joins TRBV7-9 to TRBJ2-5; TRBD2 is a possible D gene (5 bases). Deletions cut 0 bases from V and 4 bases from J, with 12 bases between. Germline-derived CDR1 and CDR2 are SEHNR and FQNEAQ (reference sequence). This CDR3 comprises 15 residues. The CDR3 is CASSLATTGIETQYF. CDR3 coding DNA: TGTGCCAGCAGCTTAGCCACTACGGGGATAGAGACCCAGTACTTC.

The chain is built from TRBV25-1 and TRBJ1-2; D may be TRBD1 (5 bases). Germline V CDR1 and CDR2: MGHDK, SYGVNS. V gave up 3 bases and J gave up 2 bases, with 16 bases separating them. This CDR3 contains 16 residues. The CDR3 nucleotides are TGTGCCAGCAGTGATTCCGGGGCTGCACTAAACTATGGCTACACCTTC. This sequence encodes CASSDSGAALNYGYTF.

V is TRBV7-2 and J is TRBJ1-1, with a possible D match to TRBD1 (5 bases). V dropped 6 bases and J dropped 2 bases, with 16 bases sitting between them. In germline, CDR1 is SGHTA, CDR2 FQGNSA. The CDR3 is 15 amino acids. CDR3 bases: TGTGCCAGCAGTCCCGGGTCGGGGGTTAACACTGAAGCTTTCTTT. Its protein product is CASSPGSGVNTEAFF.

The rearrangement joins TRBV19 to TRBJ1-5; tentative D call: TRBD1 (5 bases). The CDR3 runs to 15 residues. Trimming took off 3 bases at V and 2 bases at J, with 11 bases between the two ends. Germline-derived CDR1 and CDR2 are LNHDA and SQIVND (reference sequence). DNA of the CDR3: TGTGCCAGTAGTATTGGGGGTGGGGGCAATCAGCCCCAGCATTTT. This sequence encodes CASSIGGGGNQPQHF. The full variable domain, with the rest looked up from reference TRBV19 and TRBJ1-5, is DGGITQSPKYLFRKEGQNVTLSCEQNLNHDAMYWYRQDPGQGLRLIYYSQIVNDFQKGDIAEGYSVSREKKESFPLTVTSAQKNPTAFYLCASSIGGGGNQPQHFGDGTRLSIL.

V and J are TRBV25-1 and TRBJ1-2; D uncertain. Germline V gene lookup returns CDR1 MGHDK and CDR2 SYGVNS. Trimming stripped 9 bases from V and 4 bases from J, with 12 bases between. This CDR3 region has 12 residues. CDR3 DNA: TGTGCCAGTTCGGGCACCGTCTATGGCTACACCTTC. Residues: CASSGTVYGYTF.

The rearrangement joins TRBV6-5 to TRBJ2-2, with unresolved D. V was shortened by 7 bases and J by 10 bases, with 10 bases between the two germline ends. CDR1 MNHEY and CDR2 SVGAGI come from the germline V gene. The CDR3 runs 11 residues. In nucleotides, the CDR3 is TGTGCCAGCAATCTAAACGCGGAGCTGTTTTTT. This codes for CASNLNAELFF.